One and the same sample provided the 26 T cell receptor beta chains below, sequenced in a study of PD-1 blockade in classical Hodgkin lymphoma. Clones were read by immunoSEQ multiplex PCR, and TCRdb kept only the in-frame ones, dropping some. The table includes some 20,000 clones, approximately 84% detected once. Documented time point: cycle 4 day 1 (C4D1), after 5 to 7 weeks of nivolumab. All patients relapsed after autologous stem cell transplantation, and brentuximab vedotin exposure varied. CD8+ T cells were isolated from thawed PBMCs by magnetic negative selection. Specimen: CD8+ T cells from blood, collected before the fourth cycle of nivolumab. The receptors come from a human donor with classical Hodgkin lymphoma.

The chain joins TRBV23-1 to TRBJ2-7, with D possibly TRBD2 on 6 matching bases. TRBV23-1 is reported as an ORF; its role is uncertain. Trimming took 6 bases from V and 1 from J, leaving 16 bases between them. This CDR3 spans 15 amino acids. The DNA for the CDR3 is TGCGCCAGCAGAACGGAAGGAGGGTTATCCTACGAGCAGTACTTC. It codes for CASRTEGGLSYEQYF.

The genes are TRBV20-1 and TRBJ1-1; D gene uncertain. In germline, CDR1 is DFQATT, CDR2 SNEGSKA (reference sequence). V lost 0 bases, J lost 9 bases, and 2 bases lay in between. This CDR3 is 9 amino acids long. The CDR3 DNA follows: TGCAGTGCTAGAGACCAAGCTTTCTTT. Its protein is CSARDQAFF.

V usage is TRBV5-6 and J usage is TRBJ1-2; D unclear. The ends were cut back, 3 bases at V and 2 bases at J, with 8 bases in the middle. The CDR3 spans 13 residues. Germline V gene lookup returns CDR1 SGHDT and CDR2 YYEEEE. The CDR3 protein is CASSWIGNYGYTF. CDR3 bases: TGTGCCAGCAGCTGGATTGGAAACTATGGCTACACCTTC.

This clone is labeled large. This chain connects TRBV7-6 to TRBJ2-1, with D unresolved. CDR1 is SGHVS and CDR2 is FNYEAQ in the germline V gene. The CDR3 spans 14 residues. V was clipped by 1 base and J by 3 bases, with 7 bases between them. CDR3 loop: CASSLVFGYNEQFF. Here the CDR3 DNA reads TGTGCCAGCAGCTTAGTATTTGGCTACAATGAGCAGTTCTTC.

This clone came up a few times. This chain links TRBV27 with TRBJ1-5; D unclear. Germline values: CDR1 MNHEY, CDR2 SMNVEV (reference sequence). V was trimmed by 5 bases and J by 6 bases, leaving 14 bases between them. This CDR3 is 14 amino acids long. CDR3 in DNA: TGTGCCAGCAGTATCCAACAGACGACTCAGCCCCAGCATTTT. It encodes CASSIQQTTQPQHF.

V usage is TRBV20-1 and J usage is TRBJ1-4; 7 bases match TRBD1. This CDR3 contains 11 residues. Germline loops: CDR1 DFQATT, CDR2 SNEGSKA (reference sequence). Unmatched junction bases numbered 3, after V lost 1 base and J lost 13 bases. For the CDR3, the DNA is TGCAGTGCTAGAGTAGCAGGGGGACTGTTTTTT. It is translated as CSARVAGGLFF.

As regards this clone: Germline and junction disagree at one end, which may indicate a read error. V and J are TRBV29-1 and TRBJ2-5; D gene uncertain. Germline V gives CDR1 SQVTM, CDR2 ANQGSEA. The CDR3 length is 14 residues. The chain's CDR3 is CSVEVAPMGETQYF. The CDR3 bases are TGCAGCGTGGAAGTGGCTCCAATGGGGGAGACCCAGTACTTC. The full variable domain, completed using reference TRBV29-1 and TRBJ2-5, is SAVISQKPSRDICQRGTSLTIQCQVDSQVTMMFWYRQQPGQSLTLIATANQGSEATYESGFVIDKFPISRPNLTFSTLTVSNMSPEDSSIYLCSVEVAPMGETQYFGPGTRLLVL.

The chain employs TRBV7-2 and TRBJ2-5; perhaps TRBD1 as D (5 bases). This CDR3 region has 15 residues. Germline-derived CDR1 and CDR2 are SGHTA and FQGNSA. Trimming removed 7 bases at V and 3 bases at J, with 18 bases between. The CDR3 spells CASTHPLLGEETQYF. For the CDR3, the DNA is TGTGCCAGCACCCACCCCCTATTAGGGGAAGAGACCCAGTACTTC.

This chain connects TRBV7-7 to TRBJ2-5; 7 bases agree with TRBD2. CDR1 is SSHAT, CDR2 FNYEAQ, per germline (reference sequence). This CDR3 has 16 amino acids. Losses at the gene ends were 5 bases for V and 1 base for J; bases not matched to a gene: 10. The CDR3 sequence: CASSQIAGRRQETQYF. Here the CDR3 DNA reads TGTGCCAGCAGCCAAATAGCGGGCCGACGCCAAGAGACCCAGTACTTC.

The chain employs TRBV7-9 and TRBJ2-2, with a tentative D call TRBD2 (5 bases). Trimming stripped 1 base from V and 4 bases from J, with 16 bases between. Germline V lookup: CDR1 SEHNR, CDR2 FQNEAQ (reference sequence). The length of the CDR3 is 17 residues. This CDR3 is CASSLESEVLGTGELFF. The DNA for the CDR3 is TGTGCCAGCAGCTTAGAGTCGGAGGTTCTGGGCACCGGGGAGCTGTTTTTT.

The chain carries TRBV4-1 and TRBJ2-1, with D unresolved. V dropped 0 bases and J dropped 7 bases, with 13 bases sitting between them. The CDR3 totals 15 residues. Germline lookup yields CDR1 MGHRA and CDR2 YSYEKL. The CDR3 coding sequence is TGCGCCAGCAGCCAAGATCAATTACTGGGGAATGAGCAGTTCTTC. Its protein product is CASSQDQLLGNEQFF.

J is TRBJ2-7 and V is TRBV27; the D gene could be TRBD1 or TRBD2 (5 bases each). There are 13 residues in the CDR3. The germline V and J ends were trimmed by 3 bases and 3 bases, with 9 bases remaining between them. Looked up from germline, CDR1 is MNHEY and CDR2 is SMNVEV (reference sequence). For the CDR3, the DNA is TGTGCCAGCAGTTTTGGGACCGACTACGAGCAGTACTTC. Protein product: CASSFGTDYEQYF.

The CDR3 nucleotides read TGTGCCAGCGGAGAGTCCCCCTCATCTTTTCGGTCGGCACATGGCTACACCTTC. Protein sequence: CASGESPSSFRSAHGYTF. J is TRBJ1-2 and V is TRBV9; no definite D call. The CDR3 is 18 residues long. CDR1 is SGDLS, CDR2 YYNGEE, per germline. V was pared by 7 bases and J by 6 bases, with 31 bases between. Full variable domain (missing parts from reference TRBV9 and TRBJ1-2): DSGVTQTPKHLITATGQRVTLRCSPRSGDLSVYWYQQSLDQGLQFLIQYYNGEERAKGNILERFSAQQFPDLHSELNLSSLELGDSALYFCASGESPSSFRSAHGYTFGSGTRLTVV.

Only a few counts were recorded for this clone. One junction end disagrees with the germline gene, perhaps due to a read error. CDR3 in amino acids: CASTLGQVPYEQYF. CDR3 nucleotides: TGTGCCAGCACCTTAGGACAGGTGCCCTACGAGCAGTACTTC. V and J are TRBV11-2 and TRBJ2-7, with 7 bases fitting TRBD1. Germline-derived CDR1 and CDR2 are SGHAT and FQNNGV. The CDR3 is made up of 14 amino acids.

In its sample, this clone was seen a few times. The V and J genes are TRBV2 and TRBJ1-6, with 9 bases fitting TRBD1. The CDR3 sequence is 14 residues long. The V segment lost 6 bases and the J segment 7 bases; nucleotides outside the gene matches: 4. CDR1 is SNHLY and CDR2 is FYNNEI in the germline V gene. This CDR3 is CASSGTGTNSPLHF. The CDR3 DNA sequence: TGTGCCAGCAGCGGGACAGGGACAAATTCACCCCTCCACTTT.

This rearrangement joins TRBV15 to TRBJ2-1; TRBD2 matches at 7 bases. Trimming took 0 bases from V and 10 from J; bases not matched to a gene: 6. This CDR3 is built from 14 residues. Germline V CDR1 and CDR2: LNHNV, YYDKDF (reference sequence). This CDR3 is CATSRDRGGVEQFF. In DNA form, the CDR3 reads TGTGCCACCAGCAGAGATCGTGGGGGGGTAGAGCAGTTCTTC.

This clone showed up just a few times. The sample contains more than one DNA sequence encoding this CDR3. The V and J genes are TRBV19 and TRBJ2-7; D is perhaps TRBD2 (5 bases). The CDR3 runs to 13 residues. CDR1 and CDR2 from the germline V gene are LNHDA and SQIVND (reference sequence). V shed 3 bases and J shed 3 bases, with 9 bases lying between them. This chain's CDR3 is CASSIAGGYEQYF. DNA for the CDR3: TGTGCCAGTAGTATTGCCGGAGGCTACGAGCAGTACTTC.

This clone was counted a single time. The rearrangement links TRBV6-6 to TRBJ1-1, with D perhaps matching TRBD1 (6 bases). The germline CDR1 and CDR2 sequences are MNHNY and SVGAGI (reference sequence). Trimming left V 10 bases short and J 2 bases short, with 17 bases between. The CDR3 extends over 14 amino acids. The CDR3: CATRGGRLNTEAFF. The DNA of the CDR3 is TGTGCCACGAGGGGGGGACGATTAAACACTGAAGCTTTCTTT.

The chain combines TRBV13 with TRBJ2-1; TRBD2 matches 8 bases. The CDR3 is 16 amino acids. Germline lookup yields CDR1 PRHDT and CDR2 FYEKMQ (reference sequence). V dropped 5 bases and J dropped 0; count of bases not matched to a gene: 6. The CDR3 region has the DNA TGTGCCAGCAGCACGCAGCGGGGGAGCTCCTACAATGAGCAGTTCTTC. It is translated as CASSTQRGSSYNEQFF.

The V gene is TRBV6-5, the J gene TRBJ1-2; 9 bases match TRBD1. Germline V gene sequence: CDR1 MNHEY, CDR2 SVGAGI. The CDR3 contains 15 residues. V trimming: 2 bases; J trimming: 4 bases; junction bases outside the gene matches: 5. Here the CDR3 reads CASSYPGQGTYGYTF. The CDR3 DNA is TGTGCCAGCAGTTACCCGGGACAGGGAACCTATGGCTACACCTTC.

The chain has TRBV5-6 and TRBJ1-2; 8 nucleotides agree with TRBD1. J was trimmed by 1 base and V by 5 bases; bases with no gene match: 10. This CDR3 contains 16 residues. The germline CDR1 and CDR2 sequences are SGHDT and YYEEEE. The CDR3 reads CASSSTGTGFNYGYTF. CDR3 in DNA: TGTGCCAGCAGTTCAACCGGGACAGGCTTTAACTATGGCTACACCTTC.

The chain links TRBV7-6 to TRBJ2-1; the match to TRBD2 covers 7 bases. There are 17 residues in the CDR3. V was clipped by 1 base and J by 5 bases; unmatched bases: 11. CDR1 and CDR2 from the germline V gene are SGHVS and FNYEAQ. In nucleotides, the CDR3 is TGTGCCAGCAGCTTAGATGATGGGCGGGGGTTGAACAATGAGCAGTTCTTC. It encodes CASSLDDGRGLNNEQFF.

This chain joins TRBV7-6 and TRBJ2-3; D is ambiguous. The CDR3 runs to 12 residues. CDR1 and CDR2 from the germline V gene are SGHVS and FNYEAQ. V was pared by 1 base and J by 4 bases, with 3 bases between. The chain's CDR3 is CASSLGADTQYF. The CDR3 DNA is TGTGCCAGCAGCTTAGGTGCAGATACGCAGTATTTT.

This clone was counted a few times. This rearrangement joins TRBV5-1 to TRBJ2-4; 9 bases are a match to TRBD2. V was clipped by 0 bases and J by 1 base; unmatched bases: 11. Germline lookup yields CDR1 SGHRS and CDR2 YFSETQ. This CDR3 contains 19 residues. CDR3 sequence (DNA): TGCGCCAGCAGCTTGGGGCTAGCGGGGCTACCGGGGGCCAAAAACATTCAGTACTTC. Its protein product is CASSLGLAGLPGAKNIQYF.

The chain has TRBV4-1 and TRBJ1-4, with unresolved D. The CDR3 loop spans 14 amino acids. V lost 4 bases to trimming and J lost 4 bases, with 10 bases between them. Germline loops: CDR1 MGHRA, CDR2 YSYEKL. The CDR3 here is CASSLGRGNEKLFF. The CDR3 DNA reads as TGCGCCAGCAGCCTCGGACGGGGTAATGAAAAACTGTTTTTT.

The genes are TRBV4-1 and TRBJ2-3, with 11 bases that match TRBD2. Trimming cost V 3 bases and J 3 bases; bases outside gene matches: 2. The CDR3 loop spans 15 amino acids. The germline CDR1 and CDR2 sequences are MGHRA and YSYEKL. CDR3 bases: TGCGCCAGCAGCCAGCCTAGCGGGGGGACAGATACGCAGTATTTT. It specifies CASSQPSGGTDTQYF.